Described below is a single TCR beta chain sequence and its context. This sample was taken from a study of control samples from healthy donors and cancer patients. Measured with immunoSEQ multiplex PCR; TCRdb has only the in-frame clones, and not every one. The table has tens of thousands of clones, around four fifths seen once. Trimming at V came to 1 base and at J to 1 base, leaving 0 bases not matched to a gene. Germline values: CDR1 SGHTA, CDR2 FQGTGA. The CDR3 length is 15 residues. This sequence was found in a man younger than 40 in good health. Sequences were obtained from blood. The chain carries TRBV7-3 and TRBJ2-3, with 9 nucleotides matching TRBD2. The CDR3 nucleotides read TGTGCCAGCAGCTTAATAGCGGGGGGCACAGATACGCAGTATTTT. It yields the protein CASSLIAGGTDTQYF.